The rows below give T cell receptor beta chains drawn from one sample of a study of regulatory T cells in long-lasting Graves disease. TCRdb re-called the multiplex PCR reads with MiXCR, one entry per CDR3 protein. This table has roughly 700,000 distinct CDR3 sequences, 30% appearing once. The material was peripheral blood mononuclear cells (PBMCs), obtained when the disease was refractory, from a patient treated with antithyroid drugs. These receptors were obtained from a female donor with Graves disease. Each CDR3 is given with its conserved first and last residue. A D gene is named only where the DNA matches it firmly. Rows may omit the clone size; those that give it use once, few, many or a size class.

j_gene	v_gene	abundance	len	d_gene	CDR3nt	CDR3aa
TRBJ2-7	TRBV15	few	14	.	TGTGCCACCAGCAGAGCGGACGGGGCCTACGAGCAGTACTTC	CATSRADGAYEQYF
TRBJ2-7	TRBV10-3	.	15	TRBD1	TGTGCCATCAGACGACAGGGCCCGAGCTCCTACGAGCAGTACTTC	CAIRRQGPSSYEQYF
TRBJ1-5	TRBV20-1	.	13	TRBD1	TGCAGTGCCGCCCCAGGGGGCTTTCAGCCCCAGCATTTT	CSAAPGGFQPQHF
TRBJ2-5	TRBV3-1	few	17	TRBD2	TGTGCCAGCAGCCAAGAATTTAGCGGGAGGTGGCAAGAGACCCAGTACTTC	CASSQEFSGRWQETQYF
TRBJ1-4	TRBV6-1	few	13	TRBD1	TGTGCCGCGGGACAGGGGGCTAATGAAAAACTGTTTTTT	CAAGQGANEKLFF
TRBJ1-1	TRBV29-1	.	13	.	TGCAGCGTTGAAGAGGGGTGGAACACTGAAGCTTTCTTT	CSVEEGWNTEAFF
TRBJ1-1	TRBV2	many	13	.	TGTGCCAGCAGTGATATTCGGGGATCCCAAGCTTTCTTT	CASSDIRGSQAFF
TRBJ2-1	TRBV12-3/TRBV12-4	.	15	.	TGTGCCAGCAGTTTAACTGCGGGCCACCTTACTGAGCAGTTCTTC	CASSLTAGHLTEQFF
TRBJ1-5	TRBV2	many	16	.	TGTGCCAGCAAGTCAAGACGGACAAATAGCAATCAGCCCCAGCATTTT	CASKSRRTNSNQPQHF
TRBJ2-7	TRBV29-1	few	13	TRBD1	TGCAGCGTTGGGACAGGGGGCTTGACCGAGCAGTACTTC	CSVGTGGLTEQYF
TRBJ2-7	TRBV11-2	.	11	.	TGTGCCAGCAGCTTAGCGGTCCTGCAGTACTTC	CASSLAVLQYF